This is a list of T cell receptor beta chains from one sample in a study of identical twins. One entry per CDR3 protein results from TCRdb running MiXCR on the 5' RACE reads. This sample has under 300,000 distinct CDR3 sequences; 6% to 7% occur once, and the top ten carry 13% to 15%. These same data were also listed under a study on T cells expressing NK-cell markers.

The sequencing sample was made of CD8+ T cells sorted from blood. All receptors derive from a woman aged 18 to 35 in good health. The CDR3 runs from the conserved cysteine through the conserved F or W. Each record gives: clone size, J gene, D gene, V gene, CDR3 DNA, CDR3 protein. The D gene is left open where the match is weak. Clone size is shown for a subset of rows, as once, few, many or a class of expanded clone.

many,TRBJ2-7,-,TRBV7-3,TGTGCCAGCAGCCCCCTTATGGGGCTTGGGGAGCAGTACTTC,CASSPLMGLGEQYF
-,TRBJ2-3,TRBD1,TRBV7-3,TGTGCCAGCAGCTCCGTCGGGACAGCAGATACGCAGTATTTT,CASSSVGTADTQYF
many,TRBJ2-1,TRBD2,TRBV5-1,TGCGCCAGCAGGGCCGGACTAGCGGCCTACAATGAGCAGTTCTTC,CASRAGLAAYNEQFF
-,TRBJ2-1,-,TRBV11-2,TGTGCCAGCAGCCACCCAATAAGCTCCTACAATGAGCAGTTCTTC,CASSHPISSYNEQFF
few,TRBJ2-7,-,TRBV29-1,TGCAGCGTTGCTGGGGGGTTCTACGAGCAGTACTTC,CSVAGGFYEQYF
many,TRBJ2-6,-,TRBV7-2,TGTGCCAGCAGCTTTCAACGTTGGTCTGGGGCCAACGTCCTGACTTTC,CASSFQRWSGANVLTF
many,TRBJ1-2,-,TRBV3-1,TGTGCCAGCAGCCTCCGGGACAACGAGGTTTATGGCTACACCTTC,CASSLRDNEVYGYTF
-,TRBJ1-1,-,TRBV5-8,TGTGCCAGCAGCCCTGGGCTCCTCGGATCTTTCTTT,CASSPGLLGSFF
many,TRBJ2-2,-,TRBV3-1,TGTGCCAGCAGCCCGCGGAGGGCTGTCGCCGGGGAGCTGTTTTTT,CASSPRRAVAGELFF
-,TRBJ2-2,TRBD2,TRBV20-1,TGCAGTGCTAGTCGTTCTGGACTAGCGGGGAACACCGGGGAGCTGTTTTTT,CSASRSGLAGNTGELFF
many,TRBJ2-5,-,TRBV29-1,TGCAGCGTGCTAAGGGGGAAAATAGAAGAGACCCAGTACTTC,CSVLRGKIEETQYF
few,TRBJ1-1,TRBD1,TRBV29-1,TGCAGCGCACGGACAGGAGAGAACACTGAAGCTTTCTTT,CSARTGENTEAFF
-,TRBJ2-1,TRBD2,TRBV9,TGTGCCAGCAGCACCCCCGTGCTGGGGGGGGGGTACTATGAGCAGTTCTTC,CASSTPVLGGGYYEQFF
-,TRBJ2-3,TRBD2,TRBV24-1,TGTGCCACCAGTGAAACTACTAGCGTTAACACAGATACGCAGTATTTT,CATSETTSVNTDTQYF
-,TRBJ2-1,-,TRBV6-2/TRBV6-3,TGTGCCAGCAGTCCCCGACTAGTGTGGGAGCAGTTCTTC,CASSPRLVWEQFF
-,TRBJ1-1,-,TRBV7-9,TGTGCCAGCAGCCTACCGGACAGTACGTTGAACACTGAAGCTTTCTTT,CASSLPDSTLNTEAFF
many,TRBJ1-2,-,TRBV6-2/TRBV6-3,TGTGCCACTCGGTTGACAGTGCATGGCTACACCTTC,CATRLTVHGYTF
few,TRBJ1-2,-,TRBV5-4,TGTGCCAGCAGCTTTGGTGGCCCCAACTATGGCTACACCTTC,CASSFGGPNYGYTF